The 15 T cell receptor beta chains listed next were all sequenced from one sample in a study of blood T cells in healthy people across ages. Through a sample-barcoded 5' primer and a J-beta primer mix, a second PCR was run for about 6 to 11 cycles. TCRdb re-called the 5' RACE reads through MiXCR, storing one row per CDR3 protein. The sample lists approximately 880,000 distinct CDR3 sequences; about 44% were seen once. Sequences were obtained from blood. These TCRs come from a man under 40 in good health.

The rearrangement joins TRBV4-2 to TRBJ2-1; TRBD2 aligns across 14 bases. The CDR3 length is 15 residues. Germline lookup yields CDR1 LGHNA and CDR2 YNFKEQ. The V segment lost 3 bases and the J segment 8 bases; nucleotides outside the gene matches: 3. The CDR3 loop is CASSQGLAGVYEQFF. CDR3 nucleotide sequence: TGTGCCAGCAGCCAGGGACTAGCGGGGGTCTATGAGCAGTTCTTC.

The chain uses TRBV20-1 and TRBJ2-3; 8 bases align to TRBD1. With V trimmed by 3 bases and J by 1 base, 9 bases remained unmatched. Germline values: CDR1 DFQATT, CDR2 SNEGSKA (reference sequence). This CDR3 has 16 amino acids. The CDR3 DNA follows: TGCAGTGCTAGTGGGCGGGACAGGCTCGGCACAGATACGCAGTATTTT. This gives the protein CSASGRDRLGTDTQYF.

The chain couples TRBV2 to TRBJ2-3; unclear D gene. Trimming removed 6 bases at V and 7 bases at J, with 11 bases between. CDR3 length: 12 residues. Germline V gene data show CDR1 as SNHLY and CDR2 as FYNNEI. This CDR3 reads CASRTDTNTQYF. The CDR3 DNA is TGTGCCAGCAGGACCGACACTAATACGCAGTATTTT.

This clonotype was detected ten times or more. The rearrangement links TRBV6-5 to TRBJ2-1; D not certain. Trimming left V 4 bases short and J 1 base short, with 8 bases between. Germline V CDR1 and CDR2: MNHEY, SVGAGI. The CDR3 has 14 amino acids. The CDR3 loop reads CASSSAASYNEQFF. DNA for the CDR3: TGTGCCAGCAGTTCGGCCGCTTCCTACAATGAGCAGTTCTTC.

This clonotype was detected only a few times. A junction boundary mismatches the germline segment, possibly from a read error. The chain links TRBV4-2 to TRBJ2-7; 11 bases are shared with TRBD2. CDR1 LGHNA and CDR2 YNFKEQ come from the germline V gene. This CDR3 spans 16 amino acids. DNA for the CDR3: TGTGCCAGCAGTCAAGCCTTAGCGGGGGGGCCCTACGAGCAGTACTTC. Protein product: CASSQALAGGPYEQYF.

This chain joins TRBV20-1 and TRBJ2-1; D might be TRBD2 (5 bases). CDR1 and CDR2 from the germline V gene are DFQATT and SNEGSKA (reference sequence). The V end lost 6 bases, the J end lost 0 bases, and 15 bases lay between the germline ends. The CDR3 sequence is 15 residues long. The CDR3 region is CSAPPASSSYNEQFF. DNA of the CDR3: TGCAGTGCCCCGCCAGCTAGCAGCTCCTACAATGAGCAGTTCTTC.

The rearrangement joins TRBV11-2 to TRBJ2-3; perhaps TRBD2 as D (5 bases). The CDR3 is 15 residues long. CDR1 and CDR2 (germline): SGHAT, FQNNGV. Trimming removed 0 bases from V and 2 bases from J, with 9 bases in between. CDR3 sequence: CASSLDPTNTDTQYF. In DNA, the CDR3 is TGTGCCAGCAGCTTAGATCCGACTAACACAGATACGCAGTATTTT.

The J gene is TRBJ2-1, the V gene TRBV10-3, with 11 bases matching TRBD2. CDR1 ENHRY and CDR2 SYGVKD come from the germline V gene. CDR3 length: 15 amino acids. V trimming: 9 bases; J trimming: 9 bases; junction bases outside the gene matches: 13. CDR3 sequence reads: CAISLSTSGVSEQFF. Here the CDR3 DNA reads TGTGCCATTTCCCTATCGACTAGCGGGGTAAGTGAGCAGTTCTTC.

The rearrangement joins TRBV4-2 to TRBJ1-1, with 11 bases aligning to TRBD1. Losses at the gene ends were 2 bases for V and 3 bases for J; bases not matched to a gene: 5. This CDR3 has 16 amino acids. Germline CDR1 reads LGHNA; CDR2 reads YNFKEQ. The CDR3 bases are TGTGCCAGCAGCCAATCTGGACAGGGGGCACACACTGAAGCTTTCTTT. It encodes CASSQSGQGAHTEAFF.

The chain is built from TRBV9 and TRBJ2-5; 9 bases match TRBD1. This CDR3 is 16 amino acids long. Germline CDR1 reads SGDLS; CDR2 reads YYNGEE. With 0 bases clipped from V and 4 bases from J, the junction kept 7 bases outside the gene matches. Written as DNA, the CDR3 is TGTGCCAGCAGCGTAGAACCGGGACAGGGAGTAGAGACCCAGTACTTC. Its protein is CASSVEPGQGVETQYF.

This clonotype came up a few times. V gene TRBV20-1 combines with J gene TRBJ1-2, with a tentative D call TRBD1 (6 bases). There are 15 residues in the CDR3. CDR1 is DFQATT and CDR2 is SNEGSKA in the germline V gene (reference sequence). V shed 1 base and J shed 1 base, with 13 bases lying between them. The CDR3 bases are TGCAGTGCTAGAGTAGGTGGGGGGCTTAACTATGGCTACACCTTC. This encodes CSARVGGGLNYGYTF.

The chain employs TRBV4-1 and TRBJ2-5; D is unresolved. The germline gives CDR1 MGHRA, CDR2 YSYEKL. Trimming took 0 bases from V and 2 from J, leaving 10 bases between them. This CDR3 comprises 15 residues. The CDR3 DNA reads TGCGCCAGCAGCCAAGAATCAAGGGCGCAAGAGACCCAGTACTTC. Its protein product is CASSQESRAQETQYF.

V is TRBV6-5 and J is TRBJ2-5; D possibly corresponds to TRBD1 (5 bases). The J call may be incorrect, as the DNA end agrees better with TRBJ2-7. The CDR3 covers 14 residues. Germline V gene sequence: CDR1 MNHEY, CDR2 SVGAGI. CDR3 nucleotides: TGTGCCAGCAGTTACGGTCGCCAGGGTTACGAGCAGTACTTC. As protein: CASSYGRQGYEQYF.

The V gene is TRBV18, the J gene TRBJ2-1, with 13 bases matching TRBD2. V was pared by 4 bases and J by 3 bases, with 6 bases of the junction left unmatched. The CDR3 spans 17 residues. Germline loops: CDR1 KGHSH, CDR2 LQKENI. The CDR3 DNA reads as TGTGCCAGCTCACAGCGACTAGCGGGGGGCCTCTACAATGAGCAGTTCTTC. Translating gives CASSQRLAGGLYNEQFF. The full variable domain, in which reference TRBV18 and TRBJ2-1 provide the parts outside the CDR3, is NAGVMQNPRHLVRRRGQEARLRCSPMKGHSHVYWYRQLPEEGLKFMVYLQKENIIDESGMPKERFSAEFPKEGPSILRIQQVVRGDSAAYFCASSQRLAGGLYNEQFFGPGTRLTVL.

This chain connects TRBV5-1 to TRBJ1-1, with a possible D match to TRBD1 (5 bases). The length of the CDR3 is 14 residues. V was pared by 5 bases and J by 5 bases, with 16 bases between. Germline CDR1 SGHRS, CDR2 YFSETQ. Written as DNA, the CDR3 is TGCGCCAGCAGGGCGAACGGACAAGGTACTGAAGCTTTCTTT. As protein: CASRANGQGTEAFF.